This TCR beta chain was identified during a study of cytomegalovirus exposure and HLA in healthy donors. This CDR3 has 16 amino acids. V lost 8 bases, J lost 2 bases, and 16 bases lay in between. The germline V gene encodes CDR1 SEHNR and CDR2 FQNEAQ (reference sequence). In regard to this clone: Its antigen is unidentified.

PCR was performed using 60 Vbeta and 13 Jbeta primers. Clones were read by immunoSEQ multiplex PCR, and TCRdb kept only the in-frame ones, dropping some. The sample holds roughly 190,000 clones, approximately 75% seen once. Broader study findings: Further analysis was carried out later, and it showed several of the most significant clusters appearing linked to common viral pathogens.

The chain is built from TRBV7-9 and TRBJ2-6; TRBD1 is a possible D gene (7 bases). The specimen was PBMCs. The sequence was collected from a young man in good health and CMV-seropositive. Written as DNA, the CDR3 is TGTGCCAGCTGGCGCCAGGGGGGCCCTGGGGCCAACGTCCTGACTTTC. Translation gives CASWRQGGPGANVLTF.